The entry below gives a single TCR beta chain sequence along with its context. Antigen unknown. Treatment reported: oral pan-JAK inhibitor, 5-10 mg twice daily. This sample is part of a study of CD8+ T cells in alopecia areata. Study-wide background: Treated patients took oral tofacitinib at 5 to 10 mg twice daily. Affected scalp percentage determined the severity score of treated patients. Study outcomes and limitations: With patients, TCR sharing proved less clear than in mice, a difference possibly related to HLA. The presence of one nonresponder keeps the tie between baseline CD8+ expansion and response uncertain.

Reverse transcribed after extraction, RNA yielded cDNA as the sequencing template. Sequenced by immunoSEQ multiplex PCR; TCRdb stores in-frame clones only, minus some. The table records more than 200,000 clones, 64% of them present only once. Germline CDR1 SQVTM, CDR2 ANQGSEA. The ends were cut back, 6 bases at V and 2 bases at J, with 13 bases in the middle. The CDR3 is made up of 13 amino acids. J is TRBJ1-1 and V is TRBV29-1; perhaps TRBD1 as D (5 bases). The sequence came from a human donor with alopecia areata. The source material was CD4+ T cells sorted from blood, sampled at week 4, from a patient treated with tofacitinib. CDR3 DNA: TGCAGCGTGAAACTACAGGAAAACACTGAAGCTTTCTTT. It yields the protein CSVKLQENTEAFF. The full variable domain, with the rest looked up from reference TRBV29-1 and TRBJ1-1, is SAVISQKPSRDICQRGTSLTIQCQVDSQVTMMFWYRQQPGQSLTLIATANQGSEATYESGFVIDKFPISRPNLTFSTLTVSNMSPEDSSIYLCSVKLQENTEAFFGQGTRLTVV.